Each of the 20 T cell receptor beta chains below was sequenced from the same sample in a study of blood T cell repertoires in COVID-19. This table comes from immunoSEQ multiplex PCR, and its TCRdb copy is limited to in-frame clones, with some not included. The sample records over 90,000 clones, nearly 90% being singletons. The sample consisted of peripheral blood. Every receptor here comes from a man aged 45-60 years in a cohort sampled during active COVID-19.

V is TRBV28 and J is TRBJ1-6; D uncertain. Trimming pared 5 bases from V and 7 bases from J, leaving 12 bases between. The germline gives CDR1 MDHEN, CDR2 SYDVKM. CDR3 length: 14 amino acids. The CDR3 region is CASSQYPPNSPLHF. The CDR3, as DNA: TGTGCCAGCAGTCAGTACCCACCCAATTCACCCCTCCACTTT.

This rearrangement joins TRBV6-5 to TRBJ2-7; 10 nucleotides match TRBD1. CDR1 MNHEY and CDR2 SVGAGI come from the germline V gene. The CDR3 is 14 amino acids. With V trimmed by 6 bases and J by 0 bases, 2 bases remained unmatched. The CDR3 nucleotides are TGTGCCAGCAGCCGGGACAGGGGCTCCTACGAGCAGTACGTC. Translating it yields CASSRDRGSYEQYV.

The table lists this clone with a few counts. The rearrangement joins TRBV11-3 to TRBJ2-3; 7 nucleotides agree with TRBD2. Germline V gene sequence: CDR1 SGHNT, CDR2 YENEEA. The CDR3 has 15 amino acids. Trimming cost V 4 bases and J 3 bases; bases outside gene matches: 7. CDR3 nucleotides: TGTGCCAGCAGCTCCCGGGGAGGGACTACAGATACGCAGTATTTT. Translated, it gives CASSSRGGTTDTQYF.

J is TRBJ2-7 and V is TRBV5-7, with 12 positions matching TRBD1. TRBV5-7 is an ORF; its function is uncertain. The CDR3 contains 15 residues. V dropped 0 bases and J dropped 6; count of bases not matched to a gene: 4. The CDR3 loop reads CASSLGGTGGPEQYF. CDR3 in DNA: TGTGCCAGCAGCTTGGGAGGGACAGGGGGCCCCGAGCAGTACTTC.

The chain uses TRBV5-6 and TRBJ1-6; D might be TRBD1 (5 bases). In germline, CDR1 is SGHDT, CDR2 YYEEEE. V shed 2 bases and J shed 6 bases, with 15 bases lying between them. This CDR3 spans 16 amino acids. The CDR3 DNA reads TGTGCCAGCAGCTTAAGGGTTGGGGGGACTAATTCACCCCTCCACTTT. Translated: CASSLRVGGTNSPLHF.

The table lists this clone with a count of one. This sequence joins TRBV11-2 and TRBJ2-3; tentative D call: TRBD1 (6 bases). V was shortened by 2 bases and J by 3 bases, with 15 bases between the two germline ends. Germline lookup yields CDR1 SGHAT and CDR2 FQNNGV. The CDR3 loop spans 16 amino acids. For the CDR3, the DNA is TGTGCCAGCAGCTTATTGCCAGGGGCTCAGACAGATACGCAGTATTTT. Protein: CASSLLPGAQTDTQYF.

V and J are TRBV14 and TRBJ2-1; no definite D call. This CDR3 has 14 amino acids. V lost 3 bases, J lost 5 bases, and 11 bases lay in between. Germline V CDR1 and CDR2: SGHDN, FVKESK. CDR3 protein: CASSQAGLDNEQFF. CDR3 coding DNA: TGTGCCAGCAGCCAGGCAGGCCTTGACAATGAGCAGTTCTTC. Based on the CDR3 plus reference TRBV14 and TRBJ2-1, the full variable domain is EAGVTQFPSHSVIEKGQTVTLRCDPISGHDNLYWYRRVMGKEIKFLLHFVKESKQDESGMPNNRFLAERTGGTYSTLKVQPAELEDSGVYFCASSQAGLDNEQFFGPGTRLTVL.

This rearrangement joins TRBV7-2 to TRBJ2-3; 9 nucleotides agree with TRBD1. Trimming cost V 5 bases and J 6 bases; bases outside gene matches: 6. CDR1 is SGHTA and CDR2 is FQGNSA in the germline V gene. The CDR3 has 14 amino acids. CDR3 residues: CASSPDRGRDTQYF. The DNA for the CDR3 is TGTGCCAGCAGCCCGGACAGGGGCAGGGATACGCAGTATTTT.

The chain employs TRBV19 and TRBJ1-6; 11 bases align to TRBD1. The V and J ends lost 8 bases and 10 bases, in that order; junction bases with no gene match: 7. Per germline, CDR1 LNHDA and CDR2 SQIVND (reference sequence). This CDR3 is 14 amino acids long. The CDR3 here is CASSGTGGQSPLHF. The CDR3 DNA follows: TGTGCCAGTTCCGGGACAGGGGGTCAATCACCCCTCCACTTT.

V gene TRBV4-3 combines with J gene TRBJ1-2; D gene uncertain. Deletions cut 0 bases from V and 4 bases from J, with 15 bases between. The CDR3 sequence is 16 residues long. Germline V gives CDR1 LGHNA, CDR2 YSLEER. The CDR3 loop reads CASSQDGSDTFYGYTF. The CDR3 bases are TGCGCCAGCAGCCAAGATGGTTCAGACACCTTCTATGGCTACACCTTC.

The chain uses TRBV11-2 and TRBJ1-6, with unresolved D. CDR3 size: 13 residues. CDR1 and CDR2 (germline): SGHAT, FQNNGV. The ends were cut back, 5 bases at V and 7 bases at J, with 9 bases in the middle. The CDR3 sequence is CASSLDTNSPLHF. The CDR3 region has the DNA TGTGCCAGCAGCCTTGACACGAATTCACCCCTCCACTTT.

The chain has TRBV7-2 and TRBJ2-6; 9 bases are shared with TRBD2. The CDR3 contains 19 residues. Germline V gene sequence: CDR1 SGHTA, CDR2 FQGNSA. V lost 2 bases, J lost 0 bases, and 8 bases stayed unmatched. The CDR3 loop reads CASSLLGGGVYSGANVLTF. For the CDR3, the DNA is TGTGCCAGCAGCTTATTAGGCGGGGGGGTATACTCTGGGGCCAACGTCCTGACTTTC. The whole variable domain, filled in from reference TRBV7-2 and TRBJ2-6, reads GAGVSQSPSNKVTEKGKDVELRCDPISGHTALYWYRQSLGQGLEFLIYFQGNSAPDKSGLPSDRFSAERTGGSVSTLTIQRTQQEDSAVYLCASSLLGGGVYSGANVLTFGAGSRLTVL.

V and J are TRBV3-1 (or the pseudogene TRBV3-2) and TRBJ2-1; TRBD1 matches 7 bases. The ends lost 5 bases at V and 8 bases at J; junction bases unmatched: 15. Germline V gives CDR1 LGHDT, CDR2 YNNKEL (reference sequence). The CDR3 totals 16 residues. CDR3: CASSARGLQGSDEQFF. The CDR3 coding sequence is TGTGCCAGCAGCGCCAGGGGGTTACAGGGTTCGGATGAGCAGTTCTTC.

The chain joins TRBV7-6 to TRBJ2-7; TRBD2 agrees at 12 bases. Per the germline V gene, CDR1 is SGHVS and CDR2 is FNYEAQ. The CDR3 sequence is 14 residues long. V lost 5 bases and J lost 7; bases outside the gene matches: 6. This CDR3 is CASSLLAGGGEQYV. In nucleotides, the CDR3 is TGTGCCAGCAGCCTACTAGCGGGGGGTGGGGAGCAGTACGTC.

The chain couples TRBV6-5 to TRBJ1-2, with a weak D call TRBD1 (5 bases). Germline values: CDR1 MNHEY, CDR2 SVGAGI. Trimming took 6 bases from V and 4 from J, leaving 15 bases between them. This CDR3 has 14 residues. The CDR3 DNA is TGTGCCAGCAGGGCGGCAGGGTTCATCTATGGCTACACCTTC. Encoded protein: CASRAAGFIYGYTF.

This chain links TRBV29-1 with TRBJ2-3, with 8 bases matching TRBD2. In germline, CDR1 is SQVTM, CDR2 ANQGSEA. The V and J ends lost 6 bases and 10 bases, in that order; junction bases with no gene match: 9. This CDR3 comprises 12 residues. CDR3 nucleotide sequence: TGCAGCGTCGGGACTAGACTTAGCCCGCAGTATTTT. Encoded protein: CSVGTRLSPQYF.

This chain joins TRBV5-1 and TRBJ2-1; no firm D call. This CDR3 comprises 15 residues. Germline values: CDR1 SGHRS, CDR2 YFSETQ. Trimming pared 2 bases from V and 0 bases from J, leaving 9 bases between. CDR3 sequence reads: CASSFNTASYNEQFF. The CDR3 bases are TGCGCCAGCAGCTTCAACACCGCCTCCTACAATGAGCAGTTCTTC.

This clone has only a few counts. V and J are TRBV9 and TRBJ2-1; 10 bases map to TRBD2. CDR3 length equals 13 residues. Germline V gene data show CDR1 as SGDLS and CDR2 as YYNGEE. V trimming: 3 bases; J trimming: 6 bases; junction bases outside the gene matches: 0. The CDR3 DNA follows: TGTGCCAGCAGCGAGCGGGGGGGCAATGAGCAGTTCTTC. Residues: CASSERGGNEQFF.

The chain links TRBV5-5 to TRBJ2-1; D unresolved. The CDR3 length is 15 residues. Germline CDR1 SGHKS, CDR2 YYEKEE (reference sequence). The V gene lost 2 bases and the J gene lost 0 bases, with 9 bases spanning the gap. The chain's CDR3 is CASSLRRSSYNEQFF. The CDR3 DNA follows: TGTGCCAGCAGCTTAAGGAGAAGCTCCTACAATGAGCAGTTCTTC. Full variable domain (rest looked up from reference TRBV5-5 and TRBJ2-1): DAGVTQSPTHLIKTRGQQVTLRCSPISGHKSVSWYQQVLGQGPQFIFQYYEKEERGRGNFPDRFSARQFPNYSSELNVNALLLGDSALYLCASSLRRSSYNEQFFGPGTRLTVL.

This chain uses TRBV15 with TRBJ1-4; D is undetermined. The CDR3 runs 15 residues. V was pared by 1 base and J by 7 bases, with 13 bases between. The V gene's germline CDR1 is LNHNV and CDR2 YYDKDF (reference sequence). CDR3 sequence: CATSRGGGRGEKLFF. Written as DNA, the CDR3 is TGTGCCACCAGCAGAGGGGGAGGGAGAGGTGAAAAACTGTTTTTT. The full variable domain, rest sourced from reference TRBV15 and TRBJ1-4, is DAMVIQNPRYQVTQFGKPVTLSCSQTLNHNVMYWYQQKSSQAPKLLFHYYDKDFNNEADTPDNFQSRRPNTSFCFLDIRSPGLGDTAMYLCATSRGGGRGEKLFFGSGTQLSVL.